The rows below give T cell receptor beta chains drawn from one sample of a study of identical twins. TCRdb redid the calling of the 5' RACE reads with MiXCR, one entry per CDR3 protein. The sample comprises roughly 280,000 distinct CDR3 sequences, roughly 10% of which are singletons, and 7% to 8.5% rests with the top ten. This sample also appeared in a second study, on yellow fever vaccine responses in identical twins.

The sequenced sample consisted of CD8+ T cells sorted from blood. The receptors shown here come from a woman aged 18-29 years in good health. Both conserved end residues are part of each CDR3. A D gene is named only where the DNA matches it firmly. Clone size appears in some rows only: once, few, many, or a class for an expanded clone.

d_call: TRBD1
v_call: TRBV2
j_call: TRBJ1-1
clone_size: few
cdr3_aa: CASGQANAEAFF
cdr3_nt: TGTGCCAGCGGACAGGCGAACGCTGAAGCTTTCTTT

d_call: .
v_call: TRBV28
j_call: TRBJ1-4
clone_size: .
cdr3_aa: CASSLLATNEKLFF
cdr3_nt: TGTGCCAGCAGTTTATTGGCAACTAATGAAAAACTGTTTTTT

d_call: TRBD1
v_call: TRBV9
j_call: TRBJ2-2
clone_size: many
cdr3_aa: CASSAPGQALIGELFF
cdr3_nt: TGTGCCAGCAGCGCACCGGGACAGGCTTTGATCGGGGAGCTGTTTTTT

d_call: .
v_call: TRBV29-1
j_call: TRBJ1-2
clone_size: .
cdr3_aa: CSFLDRSYGYTF
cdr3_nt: TGCAGCTTCCTAGACAGGTCCTATGGCTACACCTTC

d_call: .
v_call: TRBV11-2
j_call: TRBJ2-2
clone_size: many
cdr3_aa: CASTRRGANTGELFF
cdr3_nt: TGTGCCAGCACCCGGCGGGGAGCGAACACCGGGGAGCTGTTTTTT

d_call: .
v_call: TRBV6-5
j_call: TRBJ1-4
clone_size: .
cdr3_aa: CASSYFKGSGEKLFF
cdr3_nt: TGTGCCAGCAGTTACTTCAAGGGTAGCGGGGAAAAACTGTTTTTT

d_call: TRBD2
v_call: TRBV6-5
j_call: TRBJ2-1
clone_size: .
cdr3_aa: CASSYPSGISYNEQFF
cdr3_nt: TGTGCCAGCAGTTACCCGAGCGGGATATCCTACAATGAGCAGTTCTTC

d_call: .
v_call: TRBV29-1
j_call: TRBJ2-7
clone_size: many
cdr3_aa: CSVGGGNRDFSYEQYF
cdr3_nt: TGCAGCGTTGGGGGTGGGAACCGGGACTTTTCCTACGAGCAGTACTTC

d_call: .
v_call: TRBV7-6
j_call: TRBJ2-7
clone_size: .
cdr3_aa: CASSLAPRFEQYF
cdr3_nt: TGTGCCAGCAGCTTAGCGCCGAGATTCGAGCAGTACTTC

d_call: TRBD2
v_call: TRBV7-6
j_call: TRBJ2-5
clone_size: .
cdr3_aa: CASSSRLARLETQYF
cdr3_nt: TGTGCCAGCAGCTCCCGACTAGCTCGATTGGAGACCCAGTACTTC

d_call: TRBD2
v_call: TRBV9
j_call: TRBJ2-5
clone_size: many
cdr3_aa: CASSVAFFGLGEETQYF
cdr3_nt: TGTGCCAGCAGCGTAGCTTTCTTCGGACTAGGGGAAGAGACCCAGTACTTC

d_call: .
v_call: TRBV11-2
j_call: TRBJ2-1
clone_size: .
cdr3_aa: CASRPVAFNEQFF
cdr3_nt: TGTGCCAGCAGACCTGTCGCCTTCAATGAGCAGTTCTTC

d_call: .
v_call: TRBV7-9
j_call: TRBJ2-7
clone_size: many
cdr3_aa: CASSLKPETPYEQYF
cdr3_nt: TGTGCCAGCAGCTTAAAGCCAGAGACTCCCTACGAGCAGTACTTC

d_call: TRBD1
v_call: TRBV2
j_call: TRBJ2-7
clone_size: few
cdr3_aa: CASSSGPPKQGAISYEQYF
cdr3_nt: TGTGCCAGCAGTTCCGGACCTCCTAAACAGGGGGCAATTTCCTACGAGCAGTACTTC

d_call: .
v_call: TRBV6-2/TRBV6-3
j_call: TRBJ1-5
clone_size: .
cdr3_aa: CASSSEFTGISNQPQHF
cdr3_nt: TGTGCCAGCAGTTCCGAATTCACAGGGATTAGCAATCAGCCCCAGCATTTT

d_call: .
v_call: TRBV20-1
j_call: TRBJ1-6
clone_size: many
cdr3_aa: CSARGTTDYNSPLHF
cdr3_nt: TGCAGTGCTAGGGGGACAACTGACTATAATTCACCCCTCCACTTT

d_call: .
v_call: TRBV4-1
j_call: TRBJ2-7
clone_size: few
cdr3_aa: CASSQDSLRTLMGEQYF
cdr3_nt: TGCGCCAGCAGCCAAGATTCCCTACGGACACTTATGGGCGAGCAGTACTTC

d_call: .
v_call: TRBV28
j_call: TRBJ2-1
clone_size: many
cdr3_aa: CASSSEGFYNEQFF
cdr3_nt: TGTGCCAGCAGTTCGGAGGGGTTCTACAATGAGCAGTTCTTC

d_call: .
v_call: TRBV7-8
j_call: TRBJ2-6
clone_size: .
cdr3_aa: CASSLVGTGANVLTF
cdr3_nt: TGTGCCAGCAGCTTAGTAGGGACTGGGGCCAACGTCCTGACTTTC

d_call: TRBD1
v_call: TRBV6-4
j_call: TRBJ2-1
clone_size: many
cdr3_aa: CASSEQGASSYNEQFF
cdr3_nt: TGTGCCAGCAGTGAACAGGGGGCGAGTTCCTACAATGAGCAGTTCTTC

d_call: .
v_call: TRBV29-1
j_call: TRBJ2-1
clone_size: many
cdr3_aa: CSVEDPSGSYNEQFF
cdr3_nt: TGCAGCGTTGAAGACCCTTCGGGCTCCTACAATGAGCAGTTCTTC

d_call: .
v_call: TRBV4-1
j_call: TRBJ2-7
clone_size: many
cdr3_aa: CASSPGQGSPYEQYF
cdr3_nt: TGCGCCAGCAGCCCGGGGCAGGGATCCCCCTACGAGCAGTACTTC

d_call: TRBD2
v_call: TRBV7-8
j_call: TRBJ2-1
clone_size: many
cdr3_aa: CASSSWGGAGYEQFF
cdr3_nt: TGTGCCAGCAGCTCCTGGGGAGGGGCCGGCTATGAGCAGTTCTTC

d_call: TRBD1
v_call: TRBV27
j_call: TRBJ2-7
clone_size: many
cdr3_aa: CASSLVRDRAEQYF
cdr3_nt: TGTGCCAGCAGTTTAGTCCGGGACAGGGCCGAGCAGTACTTC

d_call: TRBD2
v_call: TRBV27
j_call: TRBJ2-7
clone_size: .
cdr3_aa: CASSLSSTAGTSKYF
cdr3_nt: TGTGCCAGCAGTTTATCCTCCACCGCCGGGACTAGCAAGTACTTC

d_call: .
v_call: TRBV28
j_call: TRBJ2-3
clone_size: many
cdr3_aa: CASSFLGGLDTQYF
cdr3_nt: TGTGCCAGCAGTTTTTTGGGGGGCCTAGATACGCAGTATTTT

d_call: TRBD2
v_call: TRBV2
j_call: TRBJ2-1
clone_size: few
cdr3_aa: CASNDYRRGDPVRNEQFF
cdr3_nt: TGTGCCAGCAACGATTATCGGCGGGGGGACCCCGTACGCAATGAGCAGTTCTTC

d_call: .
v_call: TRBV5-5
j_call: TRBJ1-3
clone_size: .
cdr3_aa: CASSLEHPSPGNTIYF
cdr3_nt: TGTGCCAGCAGCTTGGAACACCCGAGCCCTGGAAACACCATATATTTT

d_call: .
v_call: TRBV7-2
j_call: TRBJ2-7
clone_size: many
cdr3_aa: CASSLGSGLSYEQYF
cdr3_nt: TGTGCCAGCAGCTTAGGGTCAGGGCTCAGCTACGAGCAGTACTTC

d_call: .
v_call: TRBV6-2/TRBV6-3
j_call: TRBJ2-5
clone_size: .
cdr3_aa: CASSYSTRGLSQETQYF
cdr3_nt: TGTGCCAGCAGTTACTCAACTAGAGGCCTTTCGCAAGAGACCCAGTACTTC

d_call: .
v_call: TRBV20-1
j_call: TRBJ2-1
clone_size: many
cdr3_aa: CSIAGRRDYNEQFF
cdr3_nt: TGCAGTATTGCCGGCAGGCGAGACTACAATGAGCAGTTCTTC

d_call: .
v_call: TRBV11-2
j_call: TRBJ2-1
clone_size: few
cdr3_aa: CASSLGIGLKGDEQFF
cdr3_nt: TGTGCCAGCAGCTTAGGGATCGGACTCAAGGGAGATGAGCAGTTCTTC

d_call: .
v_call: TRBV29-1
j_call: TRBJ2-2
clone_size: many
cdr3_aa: CSVNTGELFF
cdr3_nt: TGCAGCGTTAACACCGGGGAGCTGTTTTTT

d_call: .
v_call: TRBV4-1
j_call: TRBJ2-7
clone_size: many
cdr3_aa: CASSQGVSYEQYF
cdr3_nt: TGCGCCAGCAGCCAAGGGGTCTCCTACGAGCAGTACTTC

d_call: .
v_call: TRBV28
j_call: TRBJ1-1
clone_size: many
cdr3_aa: CASSSGPVRDYFTEAFF
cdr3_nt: TGTGCCAGCAGTTCGGGACCGGTCCGGGACTACTTCACTGAAGCTTTCTTT

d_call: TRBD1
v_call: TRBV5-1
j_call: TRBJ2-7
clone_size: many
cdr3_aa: CASRVSFWTGDSRNEQYF
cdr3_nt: TGCGCCAGCAGGGTCAGTTTTTGGACAGGGGACAGCCGGAACGAGCAGTACTTC

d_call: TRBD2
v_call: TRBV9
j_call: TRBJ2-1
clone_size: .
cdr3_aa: CASSSPRASGDYNEQFF
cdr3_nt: TGTGCCAGCAGCTCCCCCAGGGCTAGCGGGGACTACAATGAGCAGTTCTTC

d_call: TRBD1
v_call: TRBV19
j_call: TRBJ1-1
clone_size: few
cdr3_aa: CATKTGVNTEAFF
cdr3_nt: TGTGCCACCAAGACAGGGGTGAACACTGAAGCTTTCTTT

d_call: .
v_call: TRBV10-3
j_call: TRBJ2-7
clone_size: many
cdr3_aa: CAISDLDSYEQYF
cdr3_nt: TGTGCCATCAGTGATTTGGACAGCTACGAGCAGTACTTC

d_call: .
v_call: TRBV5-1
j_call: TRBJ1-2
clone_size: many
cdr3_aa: CASSLEGQGYGYTF
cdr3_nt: TGCGCCAGCAGCTTAGAGGGGCAGGGCTATGGCTACACCTTC

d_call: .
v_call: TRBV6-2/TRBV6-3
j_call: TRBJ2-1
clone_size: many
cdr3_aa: CASSYSMRGSDNEQFF
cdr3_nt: TGTGCCAGCAGTTACTCGATGAGGGGATCGGACAATGAGCAGTTCTTC

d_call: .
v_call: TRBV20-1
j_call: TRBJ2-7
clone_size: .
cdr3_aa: CSARDVRAYYEQYF
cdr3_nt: TGCAGTGCTAGAGATGTGCGGGCGTACTACGAGCAGTACTTC

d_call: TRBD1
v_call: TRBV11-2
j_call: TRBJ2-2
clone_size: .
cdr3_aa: CASSHGTGGNGELFF
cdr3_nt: TGTGCCAGCAGCCACGGGACAGGGGGGAACGGGGAGCTGTTTTTT

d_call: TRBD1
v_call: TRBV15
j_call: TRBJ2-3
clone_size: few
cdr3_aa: CATSSPGTGTDTQYF
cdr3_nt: TGTGCCACCAGCAGTCCCGGGACAGGCACAGATACGCAGTATTTT

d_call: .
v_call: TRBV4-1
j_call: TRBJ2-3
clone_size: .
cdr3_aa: CASSPHPGEEDTQYF
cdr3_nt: TGCGCCAGCAGCCCCCACCCGGGAGAGGAAGATACGCAGTATTTT

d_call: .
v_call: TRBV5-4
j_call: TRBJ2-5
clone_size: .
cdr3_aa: CASSSAGTGLQETQYF
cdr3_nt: TGTGCCAGCAGCTCGGCTGGGACGGGCCTTCAAGAGACCCAGTACTTC

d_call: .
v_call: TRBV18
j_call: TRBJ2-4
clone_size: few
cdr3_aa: CASASLGIQYF
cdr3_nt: TGTGCCAGCGCTTCCCTGGGCATTCAGTACTTC